This T cell receptor (beta chain) derives from a study of blood T cell repertoires in COVID-19. About the research overall: Samples representing acute and convalescent COVID-19 were sourced from the United States, Italy and Spain. T cells, B-cell-depleted T cells, or PBMCs supplied cDNA or gDNA.

In the authors' methods: Cell counts per sample came from amplifying reference gene primers. Libraries were prepared by immunoSEQ multiplex PCR; TCRdb keeps only in-frame clonotypes and omits some of them. The D gene and trimming were derived from the DNA, and the V and J assignments and clone size from that table. The table includes 160,000 or so clones, 82% detected once. Germline lookup yields CDR1 MNHEY and CDR2 SVGAGI. The CDR3 loop spans 14 amino acids. Unmatched junction bases numbered 5, after V lost 7 bases and J lost 0 bases. The sequence derives from a man aged 55 to 70 who had recovered from COVID-19. Material: PBMCs or T cells enriched from blood (not recorded which). The chain employs TRBV6-5 and TRBJ2-7; 8 bases match TRBD2. CDR3 sequence reads: CASTQRESSYEQYF. Written as DNA, the CDR3 is TGTGCCAGCACTCAGCGGGAGAGCTCCTACGAGCAGTACTTC.